This is a list of T cell receptor beta chains from one sample in a study of T-cell reconstitution after alpha-beta-depleted transplantation in children. TCRdb processed the PCR reads anew with MiXCR; each CDR3 protein has one entry. This table has fewer than 750,000 distinct CDR3 sequences, roughly a quarter appearing once. Specimen: PBMCs, collected before TCRalphabeta/CD19-depleted stem cell transplant. These receptor sequences come from a boy under two years old with Wiskott-Aldrich syndrome, due to receive a stem cell transplant. The conserved cysteine and the conserved F or W are not part of the CDR3 here. Not every row has a clone size; where given, it reads once, few, many or a size class.

CDR3 length	J gene	clone size	V gene	CDR3 protein
13	TRBJ2-7	few	TRBV29-1	SVEDLDRASGEQY
13	TRBJ2-7	many	TRBV9	ASSARDSNSYEQY
12	TRBJ2-1	few	TRBV20-1	SARGLDWRDEQF
14	TRBJ2-7	.	TRBV29-1	SVDRLCAGGTYEQY
11	TRBJ2-7	few	TRBV29-1	SVVRDRPYEQY
11	TRBJ2-3	.	TRBV5-6	ASSLATPDTQY
12	TRBJ2-2	.	TRBV15	ATSRVQNTGELF
12	TRBJ2-1	few	TRBV19	ASSLAGDRDEQF
11	TRBJ2-1	.	TRBV27	ASSYRGRDEQF
14	TRBJ1-6	.	TRBV20-1	SARPSGNLYNSPLH
11	TRBJ1-1	.	TRBV15	ATSGGSSTEAF
13	TRBJ2-3	.	TRBV7-2	ASSSTAVTTDTQY
14	TRBJ1-2	few	TRBV12-3/TRBV12-4	ASKPALGGDPYGYT
13	TRBJ2-3	once	TRBV5-1	ASSFDRARTDTQY
11	TRBJ2-7	.	TRBV7-2	ASSFHQYYEQY
11	TRBJ2-1	.	TRBV20-1	SARGVSYNEQF
17	TRBJ2-3	few	TRBV20-1	SARDGWPGTELPTDTQY
11	TRBJ2-3	.	TRBV5-1	ASSLFGRDTQY
11	TRBJ1-5	.	TRBV16	ASSKYSNQPQH
12	TRBJ2-3	few	TRBV5-1	ASRSTGGEDTQY